The next 14 T cell receptor beta chains were all read from a single sample in a study of CD8 T cells in ankylosing spondylitis. From the 5' RACE reads, TCRdb called clonotypes with MiXCR, one entry per CDR3 protein. Of 340,000 or so distinct CDR3 sequences listed, 14% to 15% are singletons. Sample: blood, either unsorted or a sorted T cell fraction (not recorded which). Receptors originate from a male donor with ankylosing spondylitis or in good health (not recorded which).

This clonotype was observed many times. The chain couples TRBV12-5 to TRBJ1-2, with D hard to call. The ends were cut back, 3 bases at V and 9 bases at J, with 17 bases in the middle. Germline V gene data show CDR1 as LGHNT and CDR2 as FRNRAP. The CDR3 length is 14 residues. The CDR3 DNA reads TGTGCTAGTGGTTTAGAATACGGCGTTTCGAGCTACACCTTC. This gives the protein CASGLEYGVSSYTF.

The CDR3 loop reads CASSTGVATENYGYTF. The CDR3 DNA reads TGTGCCAGCAGTACAGGGGTCGCCACGGAAAACTATGGCTACACCTTC. This chain connects TRBV6-1 to TRBJ1-2; TRBD1 agrees at 7 bases. The V gene end was trimmed by 5 bases and the J gene end by 2 bases; junction bases not matched to a gene: 11. The CDR3 is 16 amino acids. Germline CDR1 and CDR2: MNHNS and SASEGT.

The rearrangement joins TRBV7-9 to TRBJ2-5; D possibly uses TRBD1 or TRBD2 (5 bases each). Germline V gene sequence: CDR1 SEHNR, CDR2 FQNEAQ (reference sequence). The CDR3 is made up of 14 amino acids. V was pared by 5 bases and J by 4 bases, with 14 bases between. CDR3 DNA: TGTGCCAGCAGCATTAGAGGGGCGGGAGAGACCCAGTACTTC. Translation: CASSIRGAGETQYF.

This clonotype was counted only a few times. This sequence joins TRBV5-5 and TRBJ1-2; no clear D. There are 12 residues in the CDR3. Germline V gene lookup returns CDR1 SGHKS and CDR2 YYEKEE (reference sequence). V shed 1 base and J shed 11 bases, with 12 bases lying between them. CDR3: CASSLNLGSYTF. CDR3 bases: TGTGCCAGCAGCTTGAATCTGGGATCGTACACCTTC.

V is TRBV20-1 and J is TRBJ2-7; possibly TRBD1 for D (5 bases). The germline V gene encodes CDR1 DFQATT and CDR2 SNEGSKA (reference sequence). Trimming removed 3 bases from V and 2 bases from J, with 17 bases in between. The CDR3 runs to 15 residues. CDR3 region: CSARKGPGYTYEQYF. The CDR3 bases are TGCAGTGCTAGGAAGGGGCCGGGTTATACCTACGAGCAGTACTTC.

This clonotype was seen a handful of times. This chain connects TRBV24-1 to TRBJ2-3; the match to TRBD2 covers 10 bases. The J segment lost 7 bases and the V segment lost 4 bases, leaving 10 bases of the junction unmatched. Germline CDR1 reads KGHDR; CDR2 reads SFDVKD. The CDR3 consists of 16 residues. The chain's CDR3 is CATSDRSAGGPNTQYF. The DNA of the CDR3 is TGTGCCACCAGTGACCGGTCAGCGGGGGGGCCAAATACGCAGTATTTT.

This clonotype was counted only a few times. Here the CDR3 reads CASSLSFRNTEAFF. Written as DNA, the CDR3 is TGTGCCAGCAGCTTATCCTTCCGAAACACTGAAGCTTTCTTT. The V gene is TRBV5-6, the J gene TRBJ1-1; D gene unclear. The V end lost 2 bases, the J end lost 2 bases, and 10 bases lay between the germline ends. CDR1 SGHDT and CDR2 YYEEEE come from the germline V gene. The CDR3 length is 14 residues.

This clonotype was counted many times. The V call is TRBV29-1, the J call TRBJ2-3; 9 bases are shared with TRBD1. This CDR3 has 12 residues. Germline loops: CDR1 SQVTM, CDR2 ANQGSEA. With V trimmed by 7 bases and J by 1 base, 0 bases remained unmatched. CDR3 nucleotides: TGCAGCGGGGACAGGGGCACAGATACGCAGTATTTT. It encodes CSGDRGTDTQYF.

This clonotype has more than one count but fewer than ten. The chain couples TRBV7-9 to TRBJ1-1, with D unclear. V lost 2 bases to trimming and J lost 1 base, with 8 bases between them. The CDR3 length is 14 residues. Germline CDR1 and CDR2: SEHNR and FQNEAQ (reference sequence). As DNA, the CDR3 is TGTGCCAGCAGCTTACAGGACGGGAACACTGAAGCTTTCTTT. It specifies CASSLQDGNTEAFF.

The chain employs TRBV7-9 and TRBJ2-2, with D perhaps matching TRBD2 (5 bases). Germline V lookup: CDR1 SEHNR, CDR2 FQNEAQ (reference sequence). The CDR3 is 15 residues long. Trimming shortened V by 3 bases and J by 1 base, and 9 bases separated the two germline ends. The CDR3: CASSFVGVNTGELFF. DNA for the CDR3: TGTGCCAGCAGCTTCGTGGGAGTGAACACCGGGGAGCTGTTTTTT.

The rearrangement links TRBV6-2 or TRBV6-3 to TRBJ2-3; 8 nucleotides agree with TRBD1. This CDR3 is built from 14 residues. Germline V gives CDR1 MNHEY, CDR2 SVGEGT. Trimming removed 7 bases from V and 5 bases from J; junction bases left unmatched: 8. CDR3 DNA: TGTGCCAGCAACCCCAGGGGGCGCGGAGATACGCAGTATTTT. It yields the protein CASNPRGRGDTQYF.

This chain connects TRBV29-1 to TRBJ1-1; the match to TRBD1 covers 9 bases. The V and J ends lost 7 bases and 7 bases, in that order; junction bases with no gene match: 10. Germline V lookup: CDR1 SQVTM, CDR2 ANQGSEA. The CDR3 is made up of 13 amino acids. The CDR3 loop is CSGITGGRGEAFF. For the CDR3, the DNA is TGCAGCGGGATTACAGGGGGCAGGGGTGAAGCTTTCTTT.

This clonotype was seen more than once but under ten times. The chain carries TRBV12-3 or TRBV12-4 and TRBJ2-7; no definite D call. The CDR3 loop spans 17 amino acids. Trimming took off 1 base at V and 7 bases at J, with 23 bases between the two ends. CDR3 DNA: TGTGCCAGCAGTTTAGTAAGCCCATTCAGCCCCGAAGGGGAGCAGTACTTC. It yields the protein CASSLVSPFSPEGEQYF.

The chain links TRBV4-2 to TRBJ2-3; 8 positions agree with TRBD2. Germline CDR1 and CDR2: LGHNA and YNFKEQ. Germline trimming cut 1 base from V and 5 bases from J; bases unmatched to any gene: 5. There are 15 residues in the CDR3. Written as DNA, the CDR3 is TGTGCCAGCAGCCAAGTAGGAACTAGCGGAGATACGCAGTATTTT. Protein sequence: CASSQVGTSGDTQYF.